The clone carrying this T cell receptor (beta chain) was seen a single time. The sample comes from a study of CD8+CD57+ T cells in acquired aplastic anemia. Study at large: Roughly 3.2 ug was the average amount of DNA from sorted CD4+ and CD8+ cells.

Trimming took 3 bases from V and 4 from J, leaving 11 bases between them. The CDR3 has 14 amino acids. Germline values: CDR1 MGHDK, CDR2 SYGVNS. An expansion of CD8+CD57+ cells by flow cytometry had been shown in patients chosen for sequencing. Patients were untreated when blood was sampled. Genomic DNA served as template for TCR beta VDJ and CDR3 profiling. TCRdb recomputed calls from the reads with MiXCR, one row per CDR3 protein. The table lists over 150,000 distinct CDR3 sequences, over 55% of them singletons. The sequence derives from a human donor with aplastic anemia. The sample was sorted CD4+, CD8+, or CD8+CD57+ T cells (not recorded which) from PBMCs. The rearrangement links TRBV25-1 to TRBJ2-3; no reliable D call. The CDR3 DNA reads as TGTGCCAGCAGTGAGGGTAGTTCCGCAGATACGCAGTATTTT. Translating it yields CASSEGSSADTQYF. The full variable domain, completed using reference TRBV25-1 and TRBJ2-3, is EADIYQTPRYLVIGTGKKITLECSQTMGHDKMYWYQQDPGMELHLIHYSYGVNSTEKGDLSSESTVSRIRTEHFPLTLESARPSHTSQYLCASSEGSSADTQYFGPGTRLTVL.